The T cell receptor beta chain described here comes from a study of T cells in Graves' hyperthyroidism and ophthalmopathy (dated by TCRdb to the late 2010s). Broadly, across the study: Peripheral blood was collected at initial diagnosis, before any treatment. To identify TCR V-J signatures that set the groups apart, the researchers used a discovery cohort of roughly 100 patients, made up of roughly 45 with Graves' ophthalmopathy and 57 with stable Graves' hyperthyroidism. Whether ophthalmopathy could be predicted prospectively was tested in an independent validation cohort made up of about 20 hyperthyroidism patients plus 17 patients who later progressed to ophthalmopathy. For training and testing, the 100 or so patients in the discovery cohort were randomly divided in a 7:3 ratio. Thyroid tissue and blood T-cell repertoires from about six Graves' hyperthyroidism patients were also compared in the study. After sampling, hyperthyroidism patients received methimazole starting at 30 mg daily, and ophthalmopathy patients received high-dose intravenous methylprednisolone. TCR Vbeta CDR3 sequencing of roughly 140 peripheral blood samples (roughly 43 ophthalmopathy, around 80 hyperthyroidism and some 17 progressor patients) is reported in the paper.

Paper-wide results and their limitations: Sample size was not statistically predetermined, and investigators were not blinded to group allocation. In validation, the model predicted progression to ophthalmopathy with approximately 71% sensitivity and roughly 75% specificity, a median of roughly seven months before onset. In cross-validation, a model built on a 13 V-J signature told ophthalmopathy apart from stable hyperthyroidism with approximately 90% sensitivity and 81% to 82% specificity, and in testing the same model reached 80%/75%. Blood samples also contained most of the expanded thyroid clonotypes (frequency above 0.001), which suggests that blood repertoires may reflect thyroid immune responses.

The TCR beta CDR3 regions were amplified from the RNA transcripts. For the first round of RT-PCR on the TCR CDR3, the HTBI primer set was used together with the Qiagen OneStep RT-PCR kit. Libraries were constructed in a second round of multiplex PCR, after which size selection and purification were carried out. Paired-end sequencing of the libraries was performed with 100 bp reads on an Illumina HiSeq2000. As for the original processing: SOAPnuke was used to process the raw data, with reads discarded if the reads contained adapters or uncalled bases, had a mean Phred below 15, or lacked an exact constant-primer or identifier match. High-quality paired reads were merged using COPE v1.2.5, and each unique nucleotide sequence was defined as a clonotype. Clonotypes were aligned to IMGT TRBV, TRBD and TRBJ reference segments using MiTCR v1.1. The analysis was restricted to V-J combinations with a frequency above 0.0001, which together covered 99% to 99.2% of the repertoires. A TCS score was defined as the ratio between F50 (clonal expansion) and ExV (chaos), using BLOSUM62-based TCRdist between CDR3 peptides within each V-J. Welch's t-statistics and random forest reduced some 510 V-J features to 13, which were used in a naive Bayes classifier (R e1071). The public reads were reprocessed in TCRdb via fastp at Q25 and MiXCR, keeping in-frame beta chains. Every CDR3 protein is listed once, alongside the most common genes and DNA of its rows. TCRdb's processing, not the authors' own work, is the source of the V and J calls. This sample holds a few hundred thousand distinct CDR3 sequences; around a sixth were observed only once. Over 7.5% of the sample is in the top ten clones.

Per the germline V gene, SGHRS is the CDR1 and YFSETQ is the CDR2. The CDR3 measures 12 amino acids from cysteine to phenylalanine. Only the CDR3 region is kept as DNA, spanning 36 bases read in frame from base 1. V loses 2 bases of germline sequence and J loses 8 bases, and the interval between the two ends is 10 bases. This clonotype came up many times. There is no known antigen for this receptor. Base qualities are not provided; no much larger clone lies one nucleotide away. A patient counted as having stable Graves' hyperthyroidism if no progression to ophthalmopathy occurred over 18 months of follow-up. Hyperthyroidism patients were aged 18 to 65 years and newly diagnosed, with disease duration of less than 2 months. Exclusion was applied to patients with uncontrolled infections, other autoimmune diseases, pregnancy or lactation. Clinical symptoms, serum thyroxine and TRAb, thyroid ultrasound, and orbital computed tomography formed the basis for the diagnoses. PBMCs were isolated from about 10 ml of fresh peripheral blood by Ficoll-Paque density gradient centrifugation. Total RNA was extracted with Trizol reagent, and quality was checked on an Agilent 2100 Bioanalyzer.

The clonotype was recovered from a young woman with Graves' hyperthyroidism. Sequenced: blood. The chain uses TRBV5-1 and TRBJ1-1, with the identity of the D gene unclear. The DNA is as follows: TGCGCCAGCAGCTTCTCTTCCGGAGAAGCTTTCTTT. The resulting protein is CASSFSSGEAFF. With the rest looked up from the reference TRBV5-1 and TRBJ1-1 genes rather than sequenced, the full variable domain is KAGVTQTPRYLIKTRGQQVTLSCSPISGHRSVSWYQQTPGQGLQFLFEYFSETQRNKGNFPGRFSGRQFSNSRSEMNVSTLELGDSALYLCASSFSSGEAFFGQGTRLTVV.